Following are 26 T cell receptor beta chains from one sample sequenced in a study of technical replicates of blood from a handful of donors (dated by TCRdb to the late 2010s). Library generation was performed with the immunoSEQ multiplex PCR assay. Imported from immuneACCESS, the table was reduced by TCRdb to in-frame sequences with V and J called. These copies leave out some clones; in studies compared against another copy, an unresolved V gene accounts for under half, and the cause of the remainder is not known. In all, the sample holds 80,000 to 90,000 clones, and roughly 94% of those were seen once. The ten largest clones capture 0.2% to 0.3% of the sample. The sequenced material came from T cells isolated from PBMCs. These TCRs come from a human donor in good health.

The chain combines TRBV4-1 with TRBJ2-7, with D perhaps TRBD1 (6 bases). The CDR3 has 14 amino acids. CDR1 MGHRA and CDR2 YSYEKL come from the germline V gene. Between the trimmed V and J ends, which lost 4 bases and 2 bases, there was a span of 12 bases. The CDR3 is CASSLRQATYEQYF. The CDR3 nucleotides read TGCGCCAGCAGCCTAAGACAGGCAACCTACGAGCAGTACTTC.

This chain uses TRBV11-2 with TRBJ1-2; the D is unclear. The V end was cut by 6 bases, the J end by 1 base, with 12 bases between. CDR1 and CDR2 from the germline V gene are SGHAT and FQNNGV. The CDR3 is made up of 14 amino acids. CDR3 in amino acids: CASRPLGDNYGYTF. CDR3 sequence (DNA): TGTGCCAGCAGACCCCTCGGGGATAACTATGGCTACACCTTC.

The genes are TRBV9 and TRBJ1-1; 7 bases are a match to TRBD1. The CDR3 length is 14 residues. With V trimmed by 5 bases and J by 2 bases, 6 bases remained unmatched. CDR1 and CDR2 from the germline V gene are SGDLS and YYNGEE. CDR3 loop: CASSRQGINTEAFF. The CDR3 coding sequence is TGTGCCAGCAGTAGACAGGGAATAAACACTGAAGCTTTCTTT.

The rearrangement uses TRBV10-3 and TRBJ1-1; 8 positions match TRBD1. Germline trimming cut 6 bases from V and 1 base from J; bases unmatched to any gene: 1. The germline CDR1 and CDR2 sequences are ENHRY and SYGVKD. The CDR3 has 13 residues. The chain's CDR3 is CAIRTGENTEAFF. For the CDR3, the DNA is TGTGCCATCAGGACAGGGGAGAACACTGAAGCTTTCTTT.

The J gene is TRBJ1-6, the V gene TRBV2; 9 nucleotides match TRBD1. CDR3 length: 12 amino acids. J was trimmed by 10 bases and V by 10 bases; bases with no gene match: 5. Germline V gene data show CDR1 as SNHLY and CDR2 as FYNNEI. The DNA of the CDR3 is TGTGCCACTACGGGACAGGGATCACCCCTCCACTTT. Translated, it gives CATTGQGSPLHF.

The chain combines TRBV27 with TRBJ2-1, with 9 nucleotides matching TRBD1. The CDR3 runs 14 residues. With V trimmed by 6 bases and J by 7 bases, 7 bases remained unmatched. CDR1 is MNHEY and CDR2 is SMNVEV in the germline V gene (reference sequence). CDR3 sequence reads: CASSLGQGSNEQFF. The CDR3 bases are TGTGCCAGCAGCCTAGGACAGGGGTCTAATGAGCAGTTCTTC.

This sequence joins TRBV25-1 and TRBJ1-5; D is perhaps TRBD1 (6 bases). The V gene lost 8 bases and the J gene lost 0 bases, with 11 bases spanning the gap. There are 14 residues in the CDR3. Germline CDR1 is MGHDK and CDR2 is SYGVNS. CDR3 in amino acids: CASSGQTSNQPQHF. The CDR3 region has the DNA TGTGCCAGCTCCGGACAGACTAGCAATCAGCCCCAGCATTTT.

V and J are TRBV10-2 and TRBJ2-2, with 9 bases identical to TRBD1. V lost 4 bases and J lost 6; bases outside the gene matches: 3. CDR1 and CDR2 (germline): WSHSY, SAAADI. This CDR3 has 14 amino acids. The CDR3 protein is CASSGTGGSGELFF. Written as DNA, the CDR3 is TGCGCCAGCAGTGGAACAGGGGGCTCCGGGGAGCTGTTTTTT.

This chain connects TRBV27 to TRBJ2-5; 9 bases fit TRBD2. CDR1 and CDR2 from the germline V gene are MNHEY and SMNVEV (reference sequence). The CDR3 loop spans 16 amino acids. With V trimmed by 7 bases and J by 4 bases, 13 bases remained unmatched. Written as DNA, the CDR3 is TGTGCCAGCAACAAACTGGGAGCGGGAGGCTTAGAGACCCAGTACTTC. Its translation: CASNKLGAGGLETQYF.

The chain joins TRBV7-9 to TRBJ1-5; D unresolved. Trimming pared 6 bases from V and 2 bases from J, leaving 14 bases between. Germline assignment: CDR1 SEHNR and CDR2 FQNEAQ (reference sequence). The CDR3 contains 15 residues. CDR3 in amino acids: CASSLSLGGNQPQHF. Here the CDR3 DNA reads TGTGCCAGCAGTCTGTCTCTCGGGGGCAATCAGCCCCAGCATTTT.

The genes are TRBV11-3 and TRBJ1-1; 9 bases fit TRBD1. Germline V CDR1 and CDR2: SGHNT, YENEEA. With 7 bases clipped from V and 6 bases from J, the junction kept 6 bases outside the gene matches. The CDR3 length is 13 residues. CDR3 loop: CASNFGTGPEAFF. The CDR3 nucleotides read TGTGCCAGCAACTTCGGGACAGGGCCTGAAGCTTTCTTT. Looking up the rest from reference TRBV11-3 and TRBJ1-1 gives the full variable domain: EAGVVQSPRYKIIEKKQPVAFWCNPISGHNTLYWYLQNLGQGPELLIRYENEEAVDDSQLPKDRFSAERLKGVDSTLKIQPAELGDSAVYLCASNFGTGPEAFFGQGTRLTVV.

CDR3 DNA sequence: TGCGCCAGCAGTGGCCCGAACAGGGATCTGGACGAGCAGTACTTC. Translating gives CASSGPNRDLDEQYF. The chain has TRBV10-1 and TRBJ2-7; D possibly corresponds to TRBD1 (6 bases). The length of the CDR3 is 15 residues. Germline-derived CDR1 and CDR2 are WNHNN and SYGVQD (reference sequence). Trimming removed 4 bases at V and 5 bases at J, with 18 bases between.

J is TRBJ2-7 and V is TRBV14, with TRBD1 as a possible D gene (5 bases). V was trimmed by 4 bases and J by 1 base, leaving 17 bases between them. In germline, CDR1 is SGHDN, CDR2 FVKESK. The CDR3 spans 16 residues. CDR3 protein: CASSPVRGSKSYEQYF. DNA for the CDR3: TGTGCCAGCAGCCCCGTAAGGGGTTCAAAGTCCTACGAGCAGTACTTC.

The V gene is TRBV5-6, the J gene TRBJ1-5, with D uncertain. The CDR3 has 13 amino acids. Per germline, CDR1 SGHDT and CDR2 YYEEEE. Between the trimmed V and J ends, which lost 4 bases and 7 bases, there was a span of 12 bases. DNA of the CDR3: TGTGCCAGCAGCAAAGATTCGCGGCAGCCCCAGCATTTT. Translated, it gives CASSKDSRQPQHF.

This clone was seen only once. The chain links TRBV11-3 to TRBJ2-7; D is unresolved. The ends were cut back, 4 bases at V and 0 bases at J, with 7 bases in the middle. CDR1 and CDR2 (germline): SGHNT, YENEEA. There are 13 residues in the CDR3. CDR3 protein: CASSYSRSYEQYF. The CDR3, as DNA: TGTGCCAGCAGCTACTCCCGCTCCTACGAGCAGTACTTC.

V is TRBV6-1 and J is TRBJ2-7, with 9 nucleotides matching TRBD1. Germline assignment: CDR1 MNHNS and CDR2 SASEGT. CDR3 length: 15 residues. V shed 6 bases, J shed 5 bases, and the junction held 11 bases outside the gene matches. CDR3 loop: CASRGDDRGINEQYF. In nucleotides, the CDR3 is TGTGCCAGCAGGGGAGATGACAGGGGGATTAACGAGCAGTACTTC.

A single count supports this clone. J is TRBJ2-3 and V is TRBV15; D not resolved. CDR1 and CDR2 from the germline V gene are LNHNV and YYDKDF (reference sequence). CDR3 length: 15 residues. Trimming took off 0 bases at V and 0 bases at J, with 7 bases between the two ends. CDR3 sequence: CATSRETLSTDTQYF. The CDR3 region has the DNA TGTGCCACCAGCAGAGAAACTTTAAGCACAGATACGCAGTATTTT.

The chain carries TRBV9 and TRBJ1-3, with D perhaps TRBD1 (6 bases). The germline V gene encodes CDR1 SGDLS and CDR2 YYNGEE. V was pared by 3 bases and J by 0 bases, with 13 bases between. This CDR3 has 16 residues. CDR3 DNA sequence: TGTGCCAGCAGCGGGGGGGGCGGACACTCTGGAAACACCATATATTTT. Protein product: CASSGGGGHSGNTIYF.

The chain joins TRBV4-1 to TRBJ2-7, with D unresolved. CDR1 MGHRA and CDR2 YSYEKL come from the germline V gene. Trimming took off 1 base at V and 3 bases at J, with 13 bases between the two ends. The CDR3 is 15 residues long. This chain's CDR3 is CASSQGFGRGYEQYF. Written as DNA, the CDR3 is TGCGCCAGCAGCCAAGGGTTCGGCAGAGGCTACGAGCAGTACTTC.

The chain carries TRBV5-8 and TRBJ2-1; 10 bases are shared with TRBD1. Losses at the gene ends were 4 bases for V and 8 bases for J; bases not matched to a gene: 12. Germline lookup yields CDR1 SGHTS and CDR2 YDEGEE. This CDR3 spans 16 amino acids. The CDR3 DNA is TGTGCCAGCAGCAGCAGGACAGGGGGGGGCAACGATGAGCAGTTCTTC. This translates into CASSSRTGGGNDEQFF.

J is TRBJ2-3 and V is TRBV6-5; 7 nucleotides line up with TRBD1. Trimming at V came to 2 bases and at J to 2 bases, leaving 4 bases not matched to a gene. CDR1 is MNHEY and CDR2 is SVGAGI in the germline V gene. The CDR3 is 15 amino acids. CDR3 sequence: CASSYRGRFTDTQYF. The DNA of the CDR3 is TGTGCCAGCAGTTACAGGGGGCGCTTCACAGATACGCAGTATTTT.

The chain carries TRBV5-1 and TRBJ2-1, with TRBD2 as a possible D gene (6 bases). Germline CDR1 reads SGHRS; CDR2 reads YFSETQ. The CDR3 contains 15 residues. V gave up 4 bases and J gave up 1 base, with 12 bases separating them. This chain's CDR3 is CASSPGTSSYNEQFF. DNA of the CDR3: TGCGCCAGCAGCCCCGGGACTTCTTCCTACAATGAGCAGTTCTTC.

The rearrangement uses TRBV10-3 and TRBJ2-7; 8 bases are shared with TRBD1. The CDR3 consists of 12 residues. V shed 10 bases, J shed 5 bases, and the junction held 7 bases outside the gene matches. Germline V gene lookup returns CDR1 ENHRY and CDR2 SYGVKD. CDR3 loop: CATQTGADEQYF. The CDR3 DNA reads TGTGCCACTCAGACAGGGGCCGACGAGCAGTACTTC.

This clone was found a few times. The chain is built from TRBV2 and TRBJ2-2, with TRBD2 identical over 15 bases. The CDR3 covers 17 residues. Germline CDR1 SNHLY, CDR2 FYNNEI. J lost 6 bases, V lost 7 bases, and 9 bases had no gene match. The CDR3: CASKWTSGGALAGELFF. The CDR3, as DNA: TGTGCCAGCAAGTGGACTAGCGGGGGGGCCCTAGCCGGGGAGCTGTTTTTT. Based on the CDR3 plus reference TRBV2 and TRBJ2-2, the full variable domain is EPEVTQTPSHQVTQMGQEVILRCVPISNHLYFYWYRQILGQKVEFLVSFYNNEISEKSEIFDDQFSVERPDGSNFTLKIRSTKLEDSAMYFCASKWTSGGALAGELFFGEGSRLTVL.

V gene TRBV29-1 combines with J gene TRBJ2-5; TRBD1 might be the D (6 bases). The tail of the sequence fits TRBJ2-7 better, so the J call may be wrong. Germline CDR1 reads SQVTM; CDR2 reads ANQGSEA. The CDR3 covers 15 residues. CDR3 DNA sequence: TGCAGCGTTTCCCGAGGGCGAGAGACAGGAAACGAGCAGTACTTC. Amino acids: CSVSRGRETGNEQYF.

The chain carries TRBV6-5 and TRBJ1-1; D is unresolved. This CDR3 spans 14 amino acids. V gave up 6 bases and J gave up 1 base, with 12 bases separating them. The germline V gene encodes CDR1 MNHEY and CDR2 SVGAGI. The CDR3, as DNA: TGTGCCAGCAGCCCTCGTGAGGGGAACACTGAAGCTTTCTTT. Its protein is CASSPREGNTEAFF.